This T cell receptor (beta chain) was documented in a study of CD8 T cells in Susac syndrome. This CDR3 is 17 amino acids long. J was trimmed by 5 bases and V by 8 bases; bases with no gene match: 18. Germline values: CDR1 SGHDN, CDR2 FVKESK. The authors reverse transcribed roughly 0.5 to 1 ug RNA with random hexamers. The CDR3 of TCR beta was amplified by immunoSEQ multiplex PCR across 54 Vbeta and 13 Jbeta. One entry per CDR3 protein results from TCRdb running MiXCR on the immunoSEQ multiplex PCR reads. In the table there are 400,000 to 550,000 distinct CDR3 sequences, 75% to 90% of which are singletons.

Sequenced material: CD8+ T cells from PBMCs. This receptor was identified in a human donor with multiple sclerosis. The chain links TRBV14 to TRBJ2-1; TRBD1 aligns across 7 bases. CDR3 coding DNA: TGTGCCAGCGCCTCTAACATTGAGGGGGCGCTGAACAATGAGCAGTTCTTC. Translating gives CASASNIEGALNNEQFF. Full variable domain (remainder filled in from reference TRBV14 and TRBJ2-1): EAGVTQFPSHSVIEKGQTVTLRCDPISGHDNLYWYRRVMGKEIKFLLHFVKESKQDESGMPNNRFLAERTGGTYSTLKVQPAELEDSGVYFCASASNIEGALNNEQFFGPGTRLTVL.